These T cell receptor beta chains were read from a single sample in a study of vaccination effects on CD4 cells after COVID-19. Which antigens these TCRs recognize remains unknown. Assay used: immunoSEQ multiplex PCR; TCRdb lists only in-frame clones, some missing. This sample has tens of thousands of clones, with around 70% found just once. The source was CD4+ T cells from PBMCs cultured without peptide, collected after COVID-19 vaccination. These receptors originate from a human donor who received a COVID-19 vaccine. Each CDR3 is given with its conserved first and last residue. A D gene is named only where the DNA matches it firmly. A clone size is listed for some rows: how often the clone was seen (once, few, many), or a class if it is expanded.

j_call v_call clone_size d_call cdr3_nt cdr3_aa
TRBJ1-6 TRBV2 NA TRBD1 TGTGCCAGCAGACTGGACAGGGCGGATTCACCCCTCCACTTT CASRLDRADSPLHF
TRBJ2-7 TRBV6-6 few NA TGTGCCAGCTCCACAGGGAGGGCCTACGAGCAGTACTTC CASSTGRAYEQYF
TRBJ1-2 TRBV9 once NA TGTGCCAGCAGCCCCCAGCCGACGGGGGGGCATGGCTACACCTTC CASSPQPTGGHGYTF
TRBJ1-5 TRBV28 few NA TGTGCCAGCAGTTTATTCTGGGGAGGTCAGCCCCAGCATTTT CASSLFWGGQPQHF
TRBJ2-5 TRBV7-9 NA NA TGTGCCAGCAGCTTGGGGTCTGGAGAGACCCAGTACTTC CASSLGSGETQYF
TRBJ1-5 TRBV12-3/TRBV12-4 NA NA TGTGCCAGCAGCCTACTGGGTCAGCCCCAGCATTTT CASSLLGQPQHF
TRBJ1-2 TRBV30 NA TRBD1 TGTGCCTGCCCCCTAGGAGGGGGCATTTATGGCTACACCTTC CACPLGGGIYGYTF
TRBJ1-1 TRBV3-1/TRBV3-2 once NA TGTGCCAGCAGCCAAGCGGGCCTTAAGACTGAAGCTTTCTTT CASSQAGLKTEAFF
TRBJ1-5 TRBV6-2/TRBV6-3 NA NA TGTGCCAGCACCCCCTCGGGCAATCAGCCCCAGCATTTT CASTPSGNQPQHF
TRBJ2-7 TRBV7-2 NA NA TGTGCCAGCAGCCCTAGAGCCTACGAGCAGTACTTC CASSPRAYEQYF
TRBJ2-4 TRBV3-1/TRBV3-2 NA NA TGTGCCAGCAGCCACGGCAAAAACATTCAGTACTTC CASSHGKNIQYF
TRBJ2-3 TRBV29-1 NA NA TGCAGCTCAGTGAGGGACCTAGCCACAGATACGCAGTATTTT CSSVRDLATDTQYF
TRBJ1-1 TRBV5-1 NA NA TGCGCCAGCAGCTTCCCCCCAGGGAACGGGAACACTGAAGCTTTCTTT CASSFPPGNGNTEAFF
TRBJ1-1 TRBV10-3 NA NA TGTGCCATCAGTGCTGAGCGGGGGTGGAGCACTGAAGCTTTCTTT CAISAERGWSTEAFF
TRBJ1-5 TRBV9 few NA TGTGCCAGCAGCGTAGCCGGACAGCCTAATCAGCCCCAGCATTTT CASSVAGQPNQPQHF
TRBJ2-3 TRBV29-1 NA TRBD2 TGCAGCGTAGCAAAGAGGACTAGCGGAGGCACAGATACGCAGTATTTT CSVAKRTSGGTDTQYF
TRBJ2-3 TRBV7-2 NA TRBD2 TGTGCCAGCAGCTTCTCTAGCGGGAGGCGCACAGATACGCAGTATTTT CASSFSSGRRTDTQYF
TRBJ2-1 TRBV11-2 NA NA TGTGCCAGCAGCTTAGGGTCTTTTTCGCGCAATGAGCAGTTCTTC CASSLGSFSRNEQFF
TRBJ1-4 TRBV27 NA NA TGTGCCACCGCCCCCCGGGGGGACGAAGAAAAACTGTTTTTT CATAPRGDEEKLFF
TRBJ1-4 TRBV5-1 NA NA TGCGCCAGCAGCCCAGGGCCAAGCAGTGAAAAACTGTTTTTT CASSPGPSSEKLFF
TRBJ2-1 TRBV5-1 NA NA TGCGCCAGCAGCGTGACCCGTAAAGCCCTGTACAATGAGCAGTTCTTC CASSVTRKALYNEQFF
TRBJ1-5 TRBV19 NA NA TGTGCCAGTAGTATAGCGGGGAATCAGCCCCAGCATTTT CASSIAGNQPQHF
TRBJ1-2 TRBV6-1 NA NA TGTGCCAGCAGTGAATGGGGTAATTACGGCTACACCTTC CASSEWGNYGYTF
TRBJ1-5 TRBV19 NA TRBD1 TGTGCCAGTAGTGTCGGGACAGACATTTACAATCAGCCCCAGCATTTT CASSVGTDIYNQPQHF
TRBJ1-2 TRBV7-8 few NA TGTGCCAGCAGCCTGGGGGGGGCCTATGGCTACACCTTC CASSLGGAYGYTF
TRBJ1-6 TRBV18 NA NA TGTGCCAGCTCACCCACAGTGGGTGGGGAATCACCCCTCCACTTT CASSPTVGGESPLHF
TRBJ2-2 TRBV9 NA TRBD2 TGTGCCAGCAGACCTGGGGGGGGCACCGGGGAGCTGTTTTTT CASRPGGGTGELFF
TRBJ2-2 TRBV19 few NA TGTGCCAGTAGTAGAATCCCCGGGGAGCTGTTTTTT CASSRIPGELFF
TRBJ1-5 TRBV5-1 NA NA TGCGCCAGCAGCCTGGGGGACACGGGGTCCAGGGAGCCCCAGCATTTT CASSLGDTGSREPQHF
TRBJ2-1 TRBV29-1 NA NA TGCAGCGTGGGCCAAACGACCTTTTACAATGAGCAGTTCTTC CSVGQTTFYNEQFF
TRBJ2-7 TRBV19 NA TRBD2 TGTGCCAGTAGTATAGCGGGAGGGCCGGGAGAGCAGTACTTC CASSIAGGPGEQYF
TRBJ2-7 TRBV12-3/TRBV12-4 NA NA TGTGCCAGCACCCCGGGACTTCCCTACGAGCAGTACTTC CASTPGLPYEQYF
TRBJ1-1 TRBV5-5 NA NA TGTGCCAGCAGCTTGGGTGGGGGTAGGGGCACTGAAGCTTTCTTT CASSLGGGRGTEAFF
TRBJ1-6 TRBV6-2/TRBV6-3 NA NA TGTGCCAGCAGCCCCCTGGTGGTGAGGAGCTCCTATAATTCACCCCTCCACTTT CASSPLVVRSSYNSPLHF
TRBJ2-2 TRBV9 NA NA TGTGCCAGCAGCGTGTCACTAACGAACACCGGGGAGCTGTTTTTT CASSVSLTNTGELFF
TRBJ1-1 TRBV30 few NA TGTGCCTGGATCCTGCGGGCAACTTCTGAAGCTTTCTTT CAWILRATSEAFF
TRBJ2-7 TRBV18 NA TRBD1 TGTGCCAGCTCACGGGGACAGGGGCTTTGGGAGCAGTACTTC CASSRGQGLWEQYF
TRBJ1-2 TRBV6-6 NA NA TGTGCCAGCAGTTACGTGGCAGGGAGTGATGGCTACACCTTC CASSYVAGSDGYTF
TRBJ1-6 TRBV3-1/TRBV3-2 NA NA TGTGCCAGCAGCCAACCCGAGTATAATTCACCCCTCCACTTT CASSQPEYNSPLHF
TRBJ2-2 TRBV12-5 NA TRBD2 TGTGCTAGTGGTTTGCCACTGGGGTTGGCGGGGGGGACGACCGGGGAGCTGTTTTTT CASGLPLGLAGGTTGELFF
TRBJ2-7 TRBV30 NA NA TGTGCCTGGAGTCCCCTCACCTACGAGCAGTACTTC CAWSPLTYEQYF
TRBJ2-3 TRBV9 NA TRBD1 TGTGCCAGCAGCGTAAAGGGGGCTCTTGGCACAGATACGCAGTATTTT CASSVKGALGTDTQYF
TRBJ1-2 TRBV6-6 few TRBD1 TGTGCCAGCAGTTATAAGGGGGCGGCCTATGGCTACACCTTC CASSYKGAAYGYTF
TRBJ2-2 TRBV6-5 NA NA TGTGCCAGCAGTTACCTTACAGGAGTCACCGGGGAGCTGTTTTTT CASSYLTGVTGELFF
TRBJ1-1 TRBV9 NA TRBD1 TGTGCCAGCAGCCCCCATGTGCGGGACAGGGCTGAAGCTTTCTTT CASSPHVRDRAEAFF
TRBJ2-5 TRBV5-4 NA NA TGTGCCAGCAGCGCCCGGGACACCCAAGAGACCCAGTACTTC CASSARDTQETQYF
TRBJ1-1 TRBV10-3 NA TRBD1 TGTGCCACCACCCGGCGGGGGGGACAGGGCACTGAAGCTTTCTTT CATTRRGGQGTEAFF
TRBJ1-1 TRBV7-9 NA NA TGTGCCAGCAGCGGCAGGGGCGTGAACACTGAAGCTTTCTTT CASSGRGVNTEAFF
TRBJ2-2 TRBV7-2 NA NA TGTGCCAGCAGCCTCGGGGATTCGAGGACCGGGGAGCTGTTTTTT CASSLGDSRTGELFF
TRBJ1-5 TRBV5-1 NA NA TGCGCCAGCAGCTTGTGGGGGACTAGCAATCAGCCCCAGCATTTT CASSLWGTSNQPQHF
TRBJ1-1 TRBV9 NA TRBD1 TGTGCCAGCAGCGTTTCGGGGACAGTTCAGACTGAAGCTTTCTTT CASSVSGTVQTEAFF
TRBJ1-5 TRBV18 NA TRBD1 TGTGCCAGCTCGGGACAGAGCAATCAGCCCCAGCATTTT CASSGQSNQPQHF
TRBJ2-1 TRBV5-1 NA TRBD2 TGCGCCAGCAGCTTCGGACTAGCGCCTGAGCAGTTCTTC CASSFGLAPEQFF
TRBJ2-7 TRBV25-1 NA NA TGTGCCAGCAGTGATTCCCCCGATCAGGTCTTACAGAGTCAGAAGCAGTACTTC CASSDSPDQVLQSQKQYF
TRBJ2-1 TRBV15 NA NA TGTGCCACCAGCAGAGAGAGAGCCCTCTACAATGAGCAGTTCTTC CATSRERALYNEQFF